These 20 T cell receptor beta chains came from one sample sequenced in a study of CD8 T cells in ankylosing spondylitis. Findings and caveats of the study: Within ankylosing spondylitis blood, a TCR beta motif made up of under 10 highly homologous variants appeared to be characteristic.

TCRdb redid the calling of the 5' RACE reads with MiXCR, one entry per CDR3 protein. The repertoire holds 470,000 or so distinct CDR3 sequences, with roughly 27% as singletons. Their target antigens are unknown. The sequenced sample was blood, either unsorted or a sorted T cell fraction (not recorded which). The source is a male donor with ankylosing spondylitis.

This clonotype was detected once. J is TRBJ2-7 and V is TRBV24-1; 7 nucleotides agree with TRBD1. Unmatched junction bases numbered 7, after V lost 7 bases and J lost 2 bases. CDR1 is KGHDR, CDR2 SFDVKD, per germline. This CDR3 is 14 amino acids long. The CDR3 DNA reads as TGTGCCACCAGGGGACAGCGATGGGCCTACGAGCAGTACGTC. It encodes CATRGQRWAYEQYV.

This clonotype has a handful of counts. The gene calls are TRBV18 and TRBJ2-3; TRBD2 matches 7 bases. V shed 2 bases and J 2 bases; nucleotides not matched to a gene: 4. Germline assignment: CDR1 KGHSH and CDR2 LQKENI. There are 15 residues in the CDR3. CDR3 sequence (DNA): TGTGCCAGCTCACCAGTTGCGGGGGACACAGATACGCAGTATTTT. Protein: CASSPVAGDTDTQYF. Full variable domain (remainder filled in from reference TRBV18 and TRBJ2-3): NAGVMQNPRHLVRRRGQEARLRCSPMKGHSHVYWYRQLPEEGLKFMVYLQKENIIDESGMPKERFSAEFPKEGPSILRIQQVVRGDSAAYFCASSPVAGDTDTQYFGPGTRLTVL.

V is TRBV5-1 and J is TRBJ1-6; TRBD1 matches at 8 bases. This CDR3 has 17 amino acids. The J segment lost 8 bases and the V segment lost 3 bases, leaving 13 bases of the junction unmatched. Per germline, CDR1 SGHRS and CDR2 YFSETQ. The CDR3 reads CASSSGQGGSPDSPLHF. For the CDR3, the DNA is TGCGCCAGCAGCTCCGGACAGGGTGGGTCTCCTGATTCACCCCTCCACTTT.

The rearrangement joins TRBV27 to TRBJ2-7; TRBD2 agrees at 8 bases. Looked up from germline, CDR1 is MNHEY and CDR2 is SMNVEV (reference sequence). The CDR3 sequence is 14 residues long. The V segment lost 6 bases and the J segment 3 bases; nucleotides outside the gene matches: 7. Written as DNA, the CDR3 is TGTGCCAGCAGCGCTAGCGGGCGCCGCTACGAGCAGTACTTC. Its translation: CASSASGRRYEQYF.

The rearrangement joins TRBV20-1 to TRBJ2-1; tentative D call: TRBD1 (5 bases). Trimming took off 4 bases at V and 0 bases at J, with 10 bases between the two ends. Germline CDR1 reads DFQATT; CDR2 reads SNEGSKA (reference sequence). The CDR3 consists of 14 residues. CDR3 sequence (DNA): TGCAGTGCTATCACGGACATCTCCTACAATGAGCAGTTCTTC. Protein: CSAITDISYNEQFF.

In its sample, this clonotype was seen a few times. The V gene is TRBV6-1, the J gene TRBJ2-5; perhaps TRBD2 as D (6 bases). The CDR3 runs to 16 residues. The V end was cut by 2 bases, the J end by 4 bases, with 17 bases between. Germline V CDR1 and CDR2: MNHNS, SASEGT. The CDR3 spells CASSERKRAAGETQYF. DNA for the CDR3: TGTGCCAGCAGTGAAAGGAAGCGGGCCGCGGGAGAGACCCAGTACTTC.

The chain recombines TRBV7-2 with TRBJ2-5, with D possibly TRBD1 on 5 matching bases. The germline gives CDR1 SGHTA, CDR2 FQGNSA. The CDR3 is 15 residues long. Trimming removed 4 bases from V and 4 bases from J, with 16 bases in between. The CDR3 loop reads CASSSKNSRGETQYF. In DNA, the CDR3 is TGTGCCAGCAGCTCCAAGAACTCTAGGGGAGAGACCCAGTACTTC.

This clonotype came up once. The rearrangement links TRBV6-1 to TRBJ1-4; tentative D call: TRBD1 (5 bases). Germline values: CDR1 MNHNS, CDR2 SASEGT. CDR3 length equals 14 residues. V lost 6 bases to trimming and J lost 7 bases, with 15 bases between them. CDR3 loop: CASRTSTRGEKLFF. In DNA form, the CDR3 reads TGTGCCAGCAGAACTTCCACTAGGGGTGAAAAACTGTTTTTT.

This clonotype was detected only a few times. This chain links TRBV5-5 with TRBJ2-1, with 11 positions matching TRBD1. CDR1 is SGHKS and CDR2 is YYEKEE in the germline V gene (reference sequence). V shed 4 bases and J 8 bases; nucleotides not matched to a gene: 11. The CDR3 runs 16 residues. The CDR3 is CASSPLGTGGTDEQFF. The CDR3 DNA follows: TGTGCCAGCAGCCCCCTCGGGACAGGGGGTACGGATGAGCAGTTCTTC. Complete variable domain (other parts from reference TRBV5-5 and TRBJ2-1): DAGVTQSPTHLIKTRGQQVTLRCSPISGHKSVSWYQQVLGQGPQFIFQYYEKEERGRGNFPDRFSARQFPNYSSELNVNALLLGDSALYLCASSPLGTGGTDEQFFGPGTRLTVL.

This clonotype was found a few times. V usage is TRBV12-3 or TRBV12-4 and J usage is TRBJ2-1; 12 bases map to TRBD2. V shed 8 bases, J shed 7 bases, and the junction held 3 bases outside the gene matches. CDR3 size: 13 residues. CDR3 DNA sequence: TGTGCCAGCCGGACTAGCGGGAAGAATGAGCAGTTCTTC. Its protein product is CASRTSGKNEQFF.

Ten or more counts support this clonotype. The rearrangement joins TRBV7-9 to TRBJ2-3; weak D call: TRBD2 (6 bases). Germline V gene data show CDR1 as SEHNR and CDR2 as FQNEAQ (reference sequence). Between the trimmed V and J ends, which lost 2 bases and 6 bases, there was a span of 18 bases. The CDR3 contains 16 residues. CDR3: CASSLRADSGADTQYF. The DNA for the CDR3 is TGTGCCAGCAGCTTAAGGGCGGACTCGGGAGCGGATACGCAGTATTTT.

This clonotype turned up a few times. The chain couples TRBV12-3 or TRBV12-4 to TRBJ1-5, with D maybe TRBD1 (5 bases). The CDR3 is 12 residues long. V was shortened by 11 bases and J by 2 bases, with 10 bases between the two germline ends. CDR3 loop: CAVGGGNQPQHF. CDR3 sequence (DNA): TGTGCCGTTGGGGGGGGCAATCAGCCCCAGCATTTT.

The chain combines TRBV24-1 with TRBJ2-1, with TRBD2 matching over 7 bases. V lost 2 bases to trimming and J lost 8 bases; unmatched junction nucleotides: 8. Germline lookup yields CDR1 KGHDR and CDR2 SFDVKD. The CDR3 has 15 amino acids. The CDR3 loop is CATSDWSGGSHEQFF. CDR3 nucleotides: TGTGCCACCAGTGATTGGTCGGGCGGGAGCCATGAGCAGTTCTTC.

This chain uses TRBV30 with TRBJ1-1, with D perhaps matching TRBD1 (5 bases). V was shortened by 5 bases and J by 5 bases, with 9 bases between the two germline ends. The CDR3 has 11 residues. Looked up from germline, CDR1 is GTSNPN and CDR2 is SVGIG (reference sequence). CDR3 nucleotides: TGTGCCTGGGAGGGACGGACTGAAGCTTTCTTT. Translated: CAWEGRTEAFF.

This clonotype has more than one count but fewer than ten. Written as DNA, the CDR3 is TGTGCCACCAGCAAAGCCGGGACAGTACAAAACATTCAGTACTTC. It specifies CATSKAGTVQNIQYF. The chain is built from TRBV15 and TRBJ2-4, with 7 bases identical to TRBD1. This CDR3 contains 15 residues. V dropped 4 bases and J dropped 5; count of bases not matched to a gene: 8. Germline loops: CDR1 LNHNV, CDR2 YYDKDF (reference sequence).

In this sample, this clonotype turned up a few times. The gene calls are TRBV15 and TRBJ1-4; D unclear. CDR1 and CDR2 (germline): LNHNV, YYDKDF (reference sequence). V shed 3 bases and J shed 5 bases, with 7 bases lying between them. The CDR3 length is 13 residues. CDR3 region: CATSRERNEKLFF. As DNA, the CDR3 is TGTGCCACCAGCAGGGAGAGGAATGAAAAACTGTTTTTT.

This chain joins TRBV11-2 and TRBJ2-5, with 8 nucleotides matching TRBD1. J was trimmed by 5 bases and V by 8 bases; bases with no gene match: 7. The CDR3 runs 13 residues. Germline CDR1 reads SGHAT; CDR2 reads FQNNGV. The CDR3 loop is CASSPWTGETQYF. The CDR3 region has the DNA TGTGCCAGCTCCCCATGGACAGGGGAGACCCAGTACTTC.

The J gene is TRBJ2-3, the V gene TRBV7-2, with a weak D call TRBD1 (6 bases). The germline CDR1 and CDR2 sequences are SGHTA and FQGNSA. This CDR3 is 17 amino acids long. The ends were cut back, 2 bases at V and 6 bases at J, with 21 bases in the middle. The CDR3 is CASSLMGGPKRGDTQYF. DNA for the CDR3: TGTGCCAGCAGCTTAATGGGCGGCCCCAAAAGGGGGGATACGCAGTATTTT.

This clonotype has just a few counts. The chain links TRBV15 to TRBJ1-4; no definite D call. Germline V CDR1 and CDR2: LNHNV, YYDKDF (reference sequence). The CDR3 totals 15 residues. Trimming shortened V by 5 bases and J by 4 bases, and 14 bases separated the two germline ends. CDR3 in amino acids: CATSRTGSYNEKLFF. The CDR3, as DNA: TGTGCCACCAGCCGAACCGGCAGCTATAATGAAAAACTGTTTTTT.

This sequence joins TRBV29-1 and TRBJ1-5, with TRBD1 identical over 7 bases. Germline V gives CDR1 SQVTM, CDR2 ANQGSEA. This CDR3 region has 14 residues. V lost 6 bases to trimming and J lost 5 bases; unmatched junction nucleotides: 10. The CDR3, as DNA: TGCAGCGTAGCACAGGGGCAACGAGATCAGCCCCAGCATTTT. Encoded protein: CSVAQGQRDQPQHF.